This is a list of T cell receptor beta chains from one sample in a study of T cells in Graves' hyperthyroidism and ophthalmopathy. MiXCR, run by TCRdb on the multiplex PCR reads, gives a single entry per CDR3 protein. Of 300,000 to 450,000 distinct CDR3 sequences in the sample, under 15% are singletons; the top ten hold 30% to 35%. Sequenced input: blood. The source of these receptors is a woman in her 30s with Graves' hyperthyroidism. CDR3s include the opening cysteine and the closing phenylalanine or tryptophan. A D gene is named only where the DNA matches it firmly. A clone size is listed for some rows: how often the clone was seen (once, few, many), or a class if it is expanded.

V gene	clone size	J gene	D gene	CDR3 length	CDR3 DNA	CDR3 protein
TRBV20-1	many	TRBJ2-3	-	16	TGCAGTGCTAGGCCTCTAGCGGAGGGGGGCACAGATACGCAGTATTTT	CSARPLAEGGTDTQYF
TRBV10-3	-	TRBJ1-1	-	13	TGTGCCATCAGTGCTAGGGAGGACACTGAAGCTTTCTTT	CAISAREDTEAFF
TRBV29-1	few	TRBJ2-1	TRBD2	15	TGCAGCGTTGATGGGGGGGGGAACTGGGGCGATGAGCAGTTCTTC	CSVDGGGNWGDEQFF
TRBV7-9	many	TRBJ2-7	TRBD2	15	TGTGCCAGCAGCTTATTAGCGGGGGGAATCTACGAGCAGTACTTC	CASSLLAGGIYEQYF
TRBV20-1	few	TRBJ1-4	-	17	TGCAGTGCTAGAGATCTTGGCGGGGGGTCAACTAATGAAAAACTGTTTTTT	CSARDLGGGSTNEKLFF
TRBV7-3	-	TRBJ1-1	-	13	TGTGCCAGCAGCCCCGTTCGGGGTACTGAAGCTTTCTTT	CASSPVRGTEAFF
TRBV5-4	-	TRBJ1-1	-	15	TGTGCCAGCAGCCCGCCCGGGACCGCTAACACTGAAGCTTTCTTT	CASSPPGTANTEAFF
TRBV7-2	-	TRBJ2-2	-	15	TGTGCCAGCAGCTTAGTCCCGGGGTACACCGGGGAGCTGTTTTTT	CASSLVPGYTGELFF
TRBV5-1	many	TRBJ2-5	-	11	TGCGCCAGCAGCTTGGAACAGACCCAGTACTTC	CASSLEQTQYF
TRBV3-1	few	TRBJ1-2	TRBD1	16	TGTGCCAGCAGCCAATCGACAGGGATACGTGACTATGGCTACACCTTC	CASSQSTGIRDYGYTF
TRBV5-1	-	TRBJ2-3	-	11	TGCGCCAGCCAAATTACAGATACGCAGTATTTT	CASQITDTQYF
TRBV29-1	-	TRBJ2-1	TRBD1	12	TGCAGCGTTCTAACAGGGGGCGGTGAGCAGTTCTTC	CSVLTGGGEQFF
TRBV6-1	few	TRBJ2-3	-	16	TGTGCCAGCAGTTCGCCAAGCAGAACAAGCACAGATACGCAGTATTTT	CASSSPSRTSTDTQYF
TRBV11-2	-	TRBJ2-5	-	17	TGTGCCAGCAGACAAATGGGTGCGGTAGCGCGGGTAGGGACCCAGTACTTC	CASRQMGAVARVGTQYF
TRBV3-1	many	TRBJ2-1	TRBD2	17	TGTGCCAGCAGCCTGGGGGGGGAGCGGGAGGTTAACAATGAGCAGTTCTTC	CASSLGGEREVNNEQFF
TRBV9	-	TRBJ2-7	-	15	TGTGCCAGCAGCGTAGCGAGCGGTCGGCCCTACGAGCAGTACTTC	CASSVASGRPYEQYF
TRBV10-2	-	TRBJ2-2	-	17	TGCGCCAGCAGTGATGGGGTTAGCGGTTCGAACACCGGGGAGCTGTTTTTT	CASSDGVSGSNTGELFF
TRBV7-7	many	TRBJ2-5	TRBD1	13	TGTGCTAGCAGCTTGGACAGGGGTGAGACCCAGTACTTC	CASSLDRGETQYF
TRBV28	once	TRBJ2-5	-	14	TGTGCCAGCAGACCAAGACGGCTGCGGGAGACCCAGTACTTC	CASRPRRLRETQYF
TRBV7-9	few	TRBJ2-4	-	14	TGTGCCAGCGGCGGGACCCGGGGGCAAAACATTCAGTACTTC	CASGGTRGQNIQYF
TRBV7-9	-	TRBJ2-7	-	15	TGTGCCAGCAGCTTAGGGTCGGGGTTAATCCACGAGCAGTACTTC	CASSLGSGLIHEQYF
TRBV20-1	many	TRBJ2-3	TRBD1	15	TGCAGTGCAACCCAAGGGGGACAGAACCCAGATACGCAGTATTTT	CSATQGGQNPDTQYF
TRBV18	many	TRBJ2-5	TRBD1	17	TGTGCCAGCTCACCACTAACGACAGGGAGTATCCAAGAGACCCAGTACTTC	CASSPLTTGSIQETQYF
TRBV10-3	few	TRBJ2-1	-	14	TGTGCCATCAGTGGCCGGGACCCGTACAATGAGCAGTTCTTC	CAISGRDPYNEQFF
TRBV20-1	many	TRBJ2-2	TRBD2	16	TGCAGTGCTAGTCCCCTAGCGGGAGGGTGGACCGGGGAGCTGTTTTTT	CSASPLAGGWTGELFF
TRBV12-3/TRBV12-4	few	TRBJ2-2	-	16	TGTGCCAGCAGTTTTCGCCAGGGGGAGGGCACCGGGGAGCTGTTTTTT	CASSFRQGEGTGELFF
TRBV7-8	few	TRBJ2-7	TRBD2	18	TGTGCCAGCAGGGGGTCTAGCGGGAAACTCCTGATCCTCTACGAGCAGTACTTC	CASRGSSGKLLILYEQYF
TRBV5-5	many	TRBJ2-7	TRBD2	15	TGTGCCAGCAGCTTAGAAAGCGGGAGAGTAGACGAGCAGTACTTC	CASSLESGRVDEQYF
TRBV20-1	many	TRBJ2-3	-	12	TGCAGTGCTAGACACAGGGAGGATACGCAGTATTTT	CSARHREDTQYF
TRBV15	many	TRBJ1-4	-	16	TGTGCCACCAGCAGAGATCTGGCTGCAACTAATGAAAAACTGTTTTTT	CATSRDLAATNEKLFF
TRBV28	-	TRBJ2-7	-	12	TGTGCCAGCAGTACACGGACGGACGAGCAGTACTTC	CASSTRTDEQYF
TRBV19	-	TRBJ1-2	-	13	TGTGCCAGTAGTATTGACGGAATTTATGGCTACACCTTC	CASSIDGIYGYTF
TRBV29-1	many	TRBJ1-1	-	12	TGCAGCGTTGTGAGGGTCGACAGTGAAGCTTTCTTT	CSVVRVDSEAFF
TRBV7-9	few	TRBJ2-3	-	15	TGTGCCAGCAGCTTATTAGAGGGAGCAGGAAATACGCAGTATTTT	CASSLLEGAGNTQYF
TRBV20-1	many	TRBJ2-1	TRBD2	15	TGCAGTGCTAGCGGTGGGAGGGCATTTGACAATGAGCAGTTCTTC	CSASGGRAFDNEQFF
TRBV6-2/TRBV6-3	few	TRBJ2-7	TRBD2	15	TGTGCCAGCAGCCACCCGAGCGGGACCTCCTACGAGCAGTACTTC	CASSHPSGTSYEQYF
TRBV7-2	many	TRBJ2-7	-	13	TGTGCCAGCAGCCCGGCGGATATCTACGAGCAGTACTTC	CASSPADIYEQYF
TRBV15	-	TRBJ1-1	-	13	TGTGCCACCAGAGGGGGGGGTAGCACTGAAGCTTTCTTT	CATRGGGSTEAFF
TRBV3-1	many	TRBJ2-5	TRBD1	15	TGTGCCAGCAGCCCCGGGACAGGGGGCAGAGAGACCCAGTACTTC	CASSPGTGGRETQYF
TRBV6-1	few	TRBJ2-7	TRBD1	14	TGTGCCAGCATGGGGGGACAGGACCCCTACGAGCAGTACTTC	CASMGGQDPYEQYF
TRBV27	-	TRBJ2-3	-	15	TGTGCCAGCAGGGGGTTCGGCCTTAGCACAGATACGCAGTATTTT	CASRGFGLSTDTQYF
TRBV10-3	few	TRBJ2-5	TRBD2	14	TGTGCCATCAGTGAGGGAACAGGCGGGGGGGCCCAGTACTTC	CAISEGTGGGAQYF
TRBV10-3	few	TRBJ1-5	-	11	TGTGCCATCCCGCGGAATCAGCCCCAGCATTTT	CAIPRNQPQHF
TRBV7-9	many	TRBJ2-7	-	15	TGTGCCAGCAGCTCCTGGGGAGGGGGAATCTACGAGCAGTACTTC	CASSSWGGGIYEQYF